Listed here are 32 T cell receptor beta chains from one sample, sequenced in a study of T cells after yellow fever vaccination (dated by TCRdb to between 2017 and 2020). The treatment or condition label, as the study defines it: live attenuated yellow fever vaccine strain. The method was 5' RACE. Instrument on record: Illumina HiSeq 2500. TCRdb passed the public sequencing reads through fastp at Q25 and MiXCR, retaining productive beta sequences. Rows with a matching CDR3 protein are joined into one entry that keeps the most common DNA and genes. A total of approximately 120,000 distinct CDR3 sequences appear in this sample, around 7.4% of them only once. The ten top clones hold nearly 2.5% of the sample. Specimen: CD4+ T cells sorted from PBMCs, collected more than 8 days after the first yellow fever vaccination. These receptors were obtained from a man between 18 and 35 years old who received the YFV17D yellow fever vaccine.

This clonotype was picked up a small number of times. J is TRBJ2-3 and V is TRBV20-1, with TRBD1 matching 8 bases. The germline CDR1 and CDR2 sequences are DFQATT and SNEGSKA (reference sequence). With 5 bases clipped from V and 2 bases from J, the junction kept 3 bases outside the gene matches. The CDR3 is 13 residues long. The CDR3 region is CSAGGQDTDTQYF. The CDR3 bases are TGCAGTGCTGGGGGACAGGACACAGATACGCAGTATTTT.

This clonotype was seen at least ten times. The V and J genes are TRBV4-1 and TRBJ2-1; 9 nucleotides line up with TRBD2. V shed 5 bases, J shed 7 bases, and the junction held 18 bases outside the gene matches. CDR1 is MGHRA, CDR2 YSYEKL, per germline. The CDR3 covers 18 residues. The CDR3 nucleotides are TGCGCCAGCAGCTTTTCCCTGGGGGCGGGGGGGCCTAAGAATGAGCAGTTCTTC. This codes for CASSFSLGAGGPKNEQFF.

This clonotype showed up many times. This rearrangement joins TRBV12-3 or TRBV12-4 to TRBJ2-3; weak D call: TRBD1 (5 bases). The CDR3 spans 14 residues. Trimming left V 5 bases short and J 4 bases short, with 13 bases between. The CDR3 loop is CASSATRVADTQYF. The CDR3 DNA reads as TGTGCCAGCAGTGCGACCAGGGTTGCAGATACGCAGTATTTT.

This clonotype appeared many times. The chain uses TRBV24-1 and TRBJ2-3; D is perhaps TRBD1 (6 bases). Trimming removed 4 bases at V and 5 bases at J, with 15 bases between. The CDR3 has 15 residues. Germline-derived CDR1 and CDR2 are KGHDR and SFDVKD. DNA for the CDR3: TGTGCCACCAGTGAAACACAGGGTGGGGGAGATACGCAGTATTTT. Its protein is CATSETQGGGDTQYF.

This clonotype was observed many times. J is TRBJ2-7 and V is TRBV11-2; 7 nucleotides agree with TRBD1. The germline gives CDR1 SGHAT, CDR2 FQNNGV. The CDR3 has 14 residues. The V gene end was trimmed by 3 bases and the J gene end by 2 bases; junction bases not matched to a gene: 4. The CDR3 protein is CASSFEQGTYEQYF. CDR3 DNA: TGTGCCAGCAGCTTCGAACAGGGGACCTACGAGCAGTACTTC.

This clonotype was picked up many times. The chain recombines TRBV18 with TRBJ1-2, with 7 bases matching TRBD1. The CDR3 spans 13 residues. The V and J ends lost 2 bases and 5 bases, in that order; junction bases with no gene match: 2. CDR1 and CDR2 from the germline V gene are KGHSH and LQKENI. CDR3 in DNA: TGTGCCAGCTCACCAGACAGGGATTATGGCTACACCTTC. This codes for CASSPDRDYGYTF.

This rearrangement joins TRBV20-1 to TRBJ2-3; D is tentatively TRBD1 or TRBD2 (6 bases each). The V gene lost 5 bases and the J gene lost 0 bases, with 24 bases spanning the gap. The CDR3 consists of 18 residues. Per germline, CDR1 DFQATT and CDR2 SNEGSKA (reference sequence). Here the CDR3 reads CSAGSVSWGAISTDTQYF. The CDR3 nucleotides are TGCAGTGCTGGATCGGTCAGCTGGGGGGCCATTAGCACAGATACGCAGTATTTT.

In its sample, this clonotype was seen many times. The chain uses TRBV7-2 and TRBJ2-5; D is unclear. This CDR3 region has 14 residues. V was trimmed by 3 bases and J by 5 bases, leaving 13 bases between them. From germline, CDR1 is SGHTA and CDR2 FQGNSA. CDR3 nucleotide sequence: TGTGCCAGCAGCTTCTCCGAAGGAGCTGAGACCCAGTACTTC. As protein: CASSFSEGAETQYF.

There are many counts of this clonotype. The rearrangement joins TRBV5-1 to TRBJ2-1, with 10 bases fitting TRBD1. V lost 3 bases, J lost 2 bases, and 2 bases stayed unmatched. The CDR3 contains 15 residues. Germline V gene sequence: CDR1 SGHRS, CDR2 YFSETQ. CDR3 coding DNA: TGCGCCAGCAGCTCCGGGACAGGGGCCTACAATGAGCAGTTCTTC. It yields the protein CASSSGTGAYNEQFF.

The chain links TRBV7-2 to TRBJ2-3; D unresolved. The CDR3 covers 13 residues. The V and J ends lost 2 bases and 6 bases respectively, with 9 bases between them. CDR1 and CDR2 from the germline V gene are SGHTA and FQGNSA. CDR3 amino acids: CASSLSRDDTQYF. DNA of the CDR3: TGTGCCAGCAGCTTAAGCCGAGACGATACGCAGTATTTT. The variable domain in full, with the rest retrieved from reference TRBV7-2 and TRBJ2-3, is GAGVSQSPSNKVTEKGKDVELRCDPISGHTALYWYRQSLGQGLEFLIYFQGNSAPDKSGLPSDRFSAERTGGSVSTLTIQRTQQEDSAVYLCASSLSRDDTQYFGPGTRLTVL.

This clonotype was recorded at least ten times. The chain employs TRBV20-1 and TRBJ1-1; D not certain. The CDR3 is 11 amino acids. The V gene's germline CDR1 is DFQATT and CDR2 SNEGSKA (reference sequence). With 3 bases removed from V and 6 bases from J, the gap between germline ends came to 8 bases. CDR3 coding DNA: TGCAGTGCTAGCGGGGTCTCTGAAGCTTTCTTT. Translating gives CSASGVSEAFF.

This clonotype occurred many times. V is TRBV7-2 and J is TRBJ1-5, with TRBD1 matching 11 bases. With V trimmed by 3 bases and J by 10 bases, 14 bases remained unmatched. The germline CDR1 and CDR2 sequences are SGHTA and FQGNSA. The CDR3 totals 17 residues. CDR3 bases: TGTGCCAGCAGCTTTGGGACAGGGGGGTGGTACGCCAACCCCCAGCATTTT. It is translated as CASSFGTGGWYANPQHF.

Note on this clonotype: A much larger clone lies a single base off, so this may be a read error. V is TRBV5-1 and J is TRBJ2-5, with D uncertain. CDR3 size: 13 residues. Germline values: CDR1 SGHRS, CDR2 YFSETQ. The CDR3 loop reads CASSLGVQETRYF. In DNA form, the CDR3 reads TGCGCCAGCAGCTTGGGCGTTCAAGAGACCCGGTACTTC.

The chain joins TRBV20-1 to TRBJ2-5, with D tentatively TRBD1 or TRBD2 (5 bases each). The V and J ends lost 0 bases and 4 bases respectively, with 12 bases between them. The CDR3 totals 14 residues. Germline V lookup: CDR1 DFQATT, CDR2 SNEGSKA (reference sequence). The CDR3 sequence is CSARDGASIETQYF. The CDR3 DNA follows: TGCAGTGCTAGAGATGGGGCTAGCATAGAGACCCAGTACTTC.

In its sample, this clonotype was seen many times. The chain employs TRBV20-1 and TRBJ2-2, with D perhaps matching TRBD2 (6 bases). The V gene lost 6 bases and the J gene lost 6 bases, with 14 bases spanning the gap. The CDR3 consists of 13 residues. The germline gives CDR1 DFQATT, CDR2 SNEGSKA (reference sequence). CDR3 loop: CSASAAGPGELFF. CDR3 bases: TGCAGTGCATCCGCGGCGGGGCCCGGGGAGCTGTTTTTT.

This chain joins TRBV4-3 and TRBJ2-1; maybe TRBD1 (5 bases). The germline V gene has CDR1 LGHNA and CDR2 YSLEER. With 0 bases removed from V and 9 bases from J, the gap between germline ends came to 18 bases. The CDR3 runs 16 residues. CDR3 nucleotide sequence: TGCGCCAGCAGCCAAGAACCCACAGGAAGGGGCTCTGAGCAGTTCTTC. Protein product: CASSQEPTGRGSEQFF.

This clonotype was counted at least ten times. This chain joins TRBV7-2 and TRBJ1-2; weak D call: TRBD1 (5 bases). Germline-derived CDR1 and CDR2 are SGHTA and FQGNSA. The V gene lost 3 bases and the J gene lost 7 bases, with 12 bases spanning the gap. This CDR3 has 13 amino acids. In DNA form, the CDR3 reads TGTGCCAGCAGCTTCGGGGGACGCGGTGGCTACACCTTC. Its translation: CASSFGGRGGYTF. Combining the CDR3 with reference TRBV7-2 and TRBJ1-2 gives the whole variable domain GAGVSQSPSNKVTEKGKDVELRCDPISGHTALYWYRQSLGQGLEFLIYFQGNSAPDKSGLPSDRFSAERTGGSVSTLTIQRTQQEDSAVYLCASSFGGRGGYTFGSGTRLTVV.

This clonotype was recorded many times. The rearrangement joins TRBV10-3 to TRBJ1-1; a weak D match, TRBD1 (5 bases). The CDR3 contains 13 residues. CDR1 and CDR2 (germline): ENHRY, SYGVKD. The germline V and J ends were trimmed by 6 bases and 2 bases, with 10 bases remaining between them. This chain's CDR3 is CAIRGTDNTEAFF. The CDR3 DNA reads TGTGCCATCAGGGGGACGGACAACACTGAAGCTTTCTTT.

In this sample, this clonotype turned up many times. The CDR3 region has the DNA TGTGCCAGCAGCTTACATCCTCTCAATGAAAAACTGTTTTTT. The encoded protein is CASSLHPLNEKLFF. J is TRBJ1-4 and V is TRBV7-8; D not certain. Trimming cost V 2 bases and J 5 bases, with 9 bases left between them. Germline V gene sequence: CDR1 SGHVS, CDR2 FQNEAQ. This CDR3 spans 14 amino acids.

This clonotype was detected ten times or more. The chain uses TRBV6-6 and TRBJ1-6; D may be TRBD1 (5 bases). The CDR3 has 13 residues. The germline V gene encodes CDR1 MNHNY and CDR2 SVGAGI (reference sequence). V was trimmed by 6 bases and J by 7 bases, leaving 10 bases between them. The CDR3 nucleotides read TGTGCCAGCAGGGGGCAGGCGAATTCACCCCTCCACTTT. Protein sequence: CASRGQANSPLHF.

The CDR3 sequence is CASSDPSGGGTDTQYF. Written as DNA, the CDR3 is TGTGCCAGCAGTGACCCTAGCGGGGGAGGCACAGATACGCAGTATTTT. V and J are TRBV28 and TRBJ2-3; 10 bases line up with TRBD2. The CDR3 spans 16 residues. V shed 5 bases, J shed 1 base, and the junction held 6 bases outside the gene matches. Germline-derived CDR1 and CDR2 are MDHEN and SYDVKM.

This clonotype was observed at least ten times. The J gene is TRBJ2-5, the V gene TRBV29-1; D is unresolved. Germline lookup yields CDR1 SQVTM and CDR2 ANQGSEA. This CDR3 is built from 12 residues. Trimming left V 4 bases short and J 3 bases short, with 9 bases between. The CDR3, as DNA: TGCAGCGTTGGCCCGATTGAAGAGACCCAGTACTTC. This codes for CSVGPIEETQYF.

This clonotype was seen repeatedly, ten times or more. The chain is built from TRBV6-2 or TRBV6-3 and TRBJ1-4, with a possible D match to TRBD1 (5 bases). Trimming removed 4 bases from V and 6 bases from J, with 15 bases in between. CDR1 and CDR2 (germline): MNHEY, SVGEGT. CDR3 length equals 15 residues. As DNA, the CDR3 is TGTGCCAGCAGTTGGACGGGGAAGGGGCATGAAAAACTGTTTTTT. Translation: CASSWTGKGHEKLFF.

This clonotype was counted ten times or more. The rearrangement joins TRBV20-1 to TRBJ2-3, with 7 positions matching TRBD1. The CDR3 is 13 residues long. With V trimmed by 1 base and J by 6 bases, 4 bases remained unmatched. From germline, CDR1 is DFQATT and CDR2 SNEGSKA (reference sequence). CDR3 protein: CSARGQGRDTQYF. The CDR3 DNA reads as TGCAGTGCTAGAGGACAGGGACGCGATACGCAGTATTTT.

This clonotype came up many times. The chain uses TRBV6-6 and TRBJ2-3; D gene unclear. This CDR3 region has 12 residues. Looked up from germline, CDR1 is MNHNY and CDR2 is SVGAGI (reference sequence). Trimming took off 7 bases at V and 2 bases at J, with 7 bases between the two ends. CDR3 nucleotides: TGTGCCAGCAAGCGTCTCACAGATACGCAGTATTTT. Translation gives CASKRLTDTQYF.

This clonotype was observed at least ten times. The chain joins TRBV3-1 to TRBJ2-1; 8 bases agree with TRBD2. The ends lost 1 base at V and 5 bases at J; junction bases unmatched: 10. This CDR3 is built from 17 residues. The V gene's germline CDR1 is LGHDT and CDR2 YNNKEL (reference sequence). The CDR3 sequence: CASSQASGGVWDNEQFF. As DNA, the CDR3 is TGTGCCAGCAGCCAAGCCAGCGGGGGAGTCTGGGACAATGAGCAGTTCTTC.

This clonotype was counted many times. CDR3 sequence reads: CRGEDNTEAFF. CDR3 in DNA: TGCAGGGGGGAGGATAACACTGAAGCTTTCTTT. The J gene is TRBJ1-1, the V gene TRBV20-1; D possibly corresponds to TRBD1 (5 bases). CDR1 and CDR2 from the germline V gene are DFQATT and SNEGSKA (reference sequence). The CDR3 totals 11 residues.

This chain connects TRBV6-2 or TRBV6-3 to TRBJ2-7, with 11 bases that match TRBD1. The CDR3 covers 14 residues. Germline V gene data show CDR1 as MNHEY and CDR2 as SVGEGT. J was trimmed by 2 bases and V by 6 bases; bases with no gene match: 3. The CDR3 DNA is TGTGCCAGCAGCGGGACAGGGGGGCCCTACGAGCAGTACGTC. This codes for CASSGTGGPYEQYV.

This clonotype occurred a few times. The chain combines TRBV4-1 with TRBJ2-7; TRBD1 matches 9 bases. Germline assignment: CDR1 MGHRA and CDR2 YSYEKL. This CDR3 contains 15 residues. Trimming at V came to 2 bases and at J to 3 bases, leaving 5 bases not matched to a gene. CDR3: CASSQPGTGYYEQYF. As DNA, the CDR3 is TGCGCCAGCAGCCAACCCGGGACAGGGTACTACGAGCAGTACTTC.

This clonotype was observed a handful of times. The CDR3 reads CASSPNRADVQPQHF. The CDR3, as DNA: TGTGCCAGCTCACCAAACAGGGCTGATGTGCAGCCCCAGCATTTT. The V gene is TRBV18, the J gene TRBJ1-5; D may be TRBD1 (6 bases). The CDR3 contains 15 residues. Germline assignment: CDR1 KGHSH and CDR2 LQKENI. Deletions cut 2 bases from V and 7 bases from J, with 15 bases between. The full variable domain, its missing parts supplied by reference TRBV18 and TRBJ1-5, is NAGVMQNPRHLVRRRGQEARLRCSPMKGHSHVYWYRQLPEEGLKFMVYLQKENIIDESGMPKERFSAEFPKEGPSILRIQQVVRGDSAAYFCASSPNRADVQPQHFGDGTRLSIL.

This clonotype was detected many times. V usage is TRBV2 and J usage is TRBJ2-5; D unclear. Germline V gene lookup returns CDR1 SNHLY and CDR2 FYNNEI. This CDR3 has 13 amino acids. V dropped 3 bases and J dropped 5 bases, with 10 bases sitting between them. The CDR3: CASSDPTSETQYF. CDR3 DNA: TGTGCCAGCAGTGATCCGACTTCGGAGACCCAGTACTTC.

This clonotype was seen ten or more times. Here the CDR3 DNA reads TGCAGTGCTAGAGTTCAACAGGGTGTTGGTTCACCCCTCCACTTT. It codes for CSARVQQGVGSPLHF. The gene calls are TRBV20-1 and TRBJ1-6; TRBD1 is a possible D gene (6 bases). This CDR3 has 15 amino acids. V shed 1 base and J shed 9 bases, with 16 bases lying between them. Germline V gene sequence: CDR1 DFQATT, CDR2 SNEGSKA (reference sequence).